This T cell receptor beta chain was recovered during a study of immune characterization of retroperitoneal liposarcoma. The CDR3 sequence is 12 residues long. V lost 6 bases to trimming and J lost 8 bases, with 10 bases between them. The germline CDR1 and CDR2 sequences are MNHNS and SASEGT. TCRdb re-called the PCR reads with MiXCR, one entry per CDR3 protein. Counted here are approximately 1,600 distinct CDR3 sequences, 40% to 55% occurring once; the ten biggest clones make up less than 25%. The gene calls are TRBV6-1 and TRBJ1-4; D not certain. The sequencing input was tumor tissue. The clonotype originates from a female donor with retroperitoneal liposarcoma. The CDR3 coding sequence is TGTGCCAGCAGAGGGTCTAGGGAAAAACTGTTTTTT. This codes for CASRGSREKLFF.